This T cell receptor (beta chain) was found in a study of shared clonotypes between healthy human individuals (dated by TCRdb to between 2020 and 2021). About the investigation overall: The cohort comprised a couple of women and three men aged 18 to 49 years. Libraries were prepared and TCR repertoires were sequenced by different laboratories using diverse techniques, in order to increase sequencing depth and limit assay-specific biases. Each donor's leukapheresis produced roughly between roughly 0.85 and 10 billion PBMCs. The study deeply sequenced blood TCR repertoires of five healthy adults to estimate repertoire size and the extent of clonotype sharing between individuals. For each donor, CD4 naive and CD4 memory were each run on three plates, CD8 naive on two plates, and CD8 memory on one plate. The paper as a whole reports these results and caveats: Pairwise subsampling indicated that sequencing depth was expected to affect the degree of clonotype sharing among donors. Even with the large sequencing depth, rarefaction of the sorted-subset datasets indicated that sequencing was incomplete. Compared with non-shared clonotypes, the clonotypes found in all four sorted-subset donors had higher generation probabilities. Across four donors, about 4.5% of naive CD4, roughly 3.5% of naive CD8, under 2.5% of memory CD4, and about 0.4% of memory CD8 clonotypes were shared. Estimated clonotype richness was generally larger for naive than for memory subsets. Because the study included a small number of donors, the genetic and exposure-history diversity represented was limited. Sampling was restricted to blood, and TCR repertoires in tissues likely differ from the TCR repertoires found in blood.

Using the deep immunoSEQ assay, TCR CDR3 regions were amplified from genomic DNA by multiplex PCR. Genomic DNA extracted from each cell subset was distributed evenly over all wells of several immunoSEQ 96-well plates, and each plate served as one replicate. For sorted subsets, approximately 200 ng of genomic DNA, equivalent to around 29,000 T cell genomes, went into each replicate PCR. Purified libraries were measured with a Qubit 3.0 fluorometer, size-checked on a Bioanalyzer 2100, and measured again with the KAPA Library Quantification kit. A separate single-read 150-cycle Illumina NextSeq 550 flow cell was used to sequence each immunoSEQ 96-well plate. As for the original processing: Because only junctional sequences without quality scores were contained in the immunoSEQ output, filtering matching that applied to full-length reads could not be performed. Sequences were annotated with PyIR, a Python wrapper for IgBLAST v1.9, and V/J genes and CDR3 were assigned using IMGT germline references. Any read was removed if the V/J assignment was weak (E-value above 1e-6), the CDR3 was missing, or the read contained stop codons, out-of-frame junctions, or ambiguous translated residues. V3J clonotypes were defined by identical inferred V gene, J gene, and CDR3 amino acid sequence. The percentage overlap between two repertoires was calculated by dividing the number of shared unique clonotypes by the size of the smaller repertoire. RTK rarefaction, the Chao1 estimator, and Recon v2.1 estimates of unobserved clonotypes were used to assess repertoire richness. OLGA was used to compute generation probabilities for all TCRbeta clonotypes that the gDNA method yielded from a handful of donors. Here the immuneACCESS table is served through TCRdb, limited to in-frame sequences with V and J called. Missing clones are a known gap in these copies; in checked studies unresolved V genes cover under half, and the rest lacks a known reason. Clone size and V and J calls were adopted from that table, with D and trimming inferred from the DNA. This sample holds roughly 2,000,000 clones; approximately 92% were observed only once. The top ten constitute approximately 1.6% of the sample.

A remark on this clone: No antigen is known for it. Per-nucleotide qualities are absent, and no much larger clonotype sits a single base away.

Compared with germline, V lacks 4 bases and J lacks 4 bases; bases without a gene match: 2. Based on the germline V gene, the CDR1 and CDR2 sequences are SNHLY and FYNNEI. From the cysteine up to the phenylalanine, the CDR3 has a length of 13 residues. The DNA shown is the 39-base CDR3, in frame from base 1. CD8 naive samples were obtained by positive selection for CCR7 among CD45RO-negative cells, yielding a CD45RA+CCR7+ population from which TemRA cells were excluded. The donors were healthy, HIV-negative adults with no recently reported acute infections or vaccinations. Every donor was a Caucasian adult living in Nashville, Tennessee, USA. Blood was obtained by leukapheresis, after which PBMCs were separated by Ficoll-Histopaque density gradient centrifugation and cryopreserved in liquid nitrogen vapor phase. Analytical flow cytometry was used to check the purity and quantity of each magnetically sorted T cell population. From each sorted fraction, genomic DNA was isolated and quantified by UV absorbance on a Nanodrop 2000c.

This clonotype originated in a young man in good health. Some clones in this sample may be carry-over from other donors' samples. The rearrangement combines TRBV2 with TRBJ1-1, and TRBD1 matches 8 of the central bases. Specimen: naive CD8+ T cells from PBMCs. Explained via the paper, the cell subset or site label denotes: CD45RA+CCR7+. The sequenced DNA is TGTGCCAGCAGTGCAGGGGGCCTCACTGAAGCTTTCTTT. Its translation reads: CASSAGGLTEAFF.